This T cell receptor (beta chain) comes out of a study of blood T cell repertoires in COVID-19 (dated by TCRdb to about 2020). Describing the broader study: Samples covering the acute and convalescent phases of COVID-19 were provided by collaborators in the United States, Italy and Spain. The prospective study material was composed of cDNA or gDNA derived from T cells, B-cell-depleted T cells, or PBMCs. Nearly every sample came with metadata listing a de-identified subject ID, COVID-19 status, age in years and sex. HLA class I and class II types, where available, came from metadata supplied by the sample provider rather than from assay-based typing. The repertoires were released in a freely available public database meant as a resource for research on the immune response to SARS-CoV-2. The samples were drawn from the first 160 participants of the ongoing ImmuneRACE study and from 950 to 1,500 subjects provided by 6 global collaborators. Subjects who had been exposed to COVID-19, were actively infected with it, or had recovered from it provided the deeply sampled blood TCRbeta repertoires that made up the dataset.

What the research found in general, with its limitations: Clinical and demographic metadata were provided uncurated, with the amount varying by source and participant.

The immunoSEQ Assay, a bias-controlled multiplex PCR, was used to amplify TCRbeta CDR3 regions from genomic DNA. As for the authors' bioinformatics: Within the assay, amplification of reference gene primers was used to estimate how many nucleated cells each sample contained. To quantify the absolute abundance of each unique TCRbeta CDR3 rearrangement, sequence reads were collapsed and filtered. For each sample, productive Simpson clonality was calculated as the square root of Simpson's diversity index across productive rearrangements. The clones in this table, taken by TCRdb from immuneACCESS, are in-frame only. Not every clone is retained; where verified, under half of the shortfall comes from an unresolved V gene, and the cause of the rest is unknown. V and J calls and clone size are copied from that table; D and trimming were computed from the DNA. Across this sample there are about 110,000 clones, with under 85% seen only once. 4% to 4.5% of the sample is taken by the ten largest.

Whole blood was collected in K2EDTA tubes by collaborating institutions according to the institutions' own protocols. Collaborator samples were shipped for TCRbeta analysis as frozen whole blood, isolated PBMCs, or DNA extracted from either sample type. A note on this clone: It has no known antigen specificity. It has no much larger one-base neighbor in the sample; base qualities were not kept.

The material sequenced was peripheral blood. This receptor was identified in a woman between 70 and 85 years old with acute or convalescent COVID-19.

The DNA reads as follows: TGTGCCAGCAGTCGACAGATTGGGCTTGAAGCTTTCTTT. Its product reads: CASSRQIGLEAFF. The V gene is TRBV12-3 or TRBV12-4 and the J gene is TRBJ1-1; the D region possibly corresponds to TRBD1 (5 bases align). CDR3 length: 13 amino acids, cysteine to phenylalanine. CDR3 DNA only is kept here, 39 bases in frame from base 1. V and J lose 5 bases and 7 bases, and a span of 14 bases separates them.